The subject of this entry is one T cell receptor (beta chain). Its antigen is currently unknown. The data stem from a study of OX40 agonist ivuxolimab in advanced cancers. Overall study context: The drug used for patients, ivuxolimab, was an agonistic anti-OX40 (CD134) antibody. Every patient in dose escalation had hepatocellular carcinoma, melanoma, renal cell or head and neck cancer. Previous treatment with anti-PD-1, anti-PD-L1 or anti-CTLA-4 therapy was allowed; 35% to 50% had received some. Points from the study as a whole: Among T cells, CD8+ cells averaged more expanded clones than CD4+ cells.

Generated by immunoSEQ multiplex PCR, the TCRdb table keeps only in-frame clones and is missing some. The sample lists roughly 73,000 clones; 84% were seen once. The TCR comes from an adult with an advanced solid tumor such as melanoma, head and neck, liver or kidney cancer. The specimen was CD4+ or CD8+ T cells sorted from blood, collected in a trial of the OX40 agonist ivuxolimab.

CDR3 protein: CASSLRKGAQGDEQFF. The CDR3 region has the DNA TGTGCCAGCAGCTTACGAAAGGGGGCGCAGGGGGATGAGCAGTTCTTC. The chain has TRBV7-9 and TRBJ2-1; 7 positions match TRBD1. The germline V gene has CDR1 SEHNR and CDR2 FQNEAQ (reference sequence). The trim removed 2 bases at V and 8 bases at J, leaving 12 bases unmatched. This CDR3 has 16 residues.